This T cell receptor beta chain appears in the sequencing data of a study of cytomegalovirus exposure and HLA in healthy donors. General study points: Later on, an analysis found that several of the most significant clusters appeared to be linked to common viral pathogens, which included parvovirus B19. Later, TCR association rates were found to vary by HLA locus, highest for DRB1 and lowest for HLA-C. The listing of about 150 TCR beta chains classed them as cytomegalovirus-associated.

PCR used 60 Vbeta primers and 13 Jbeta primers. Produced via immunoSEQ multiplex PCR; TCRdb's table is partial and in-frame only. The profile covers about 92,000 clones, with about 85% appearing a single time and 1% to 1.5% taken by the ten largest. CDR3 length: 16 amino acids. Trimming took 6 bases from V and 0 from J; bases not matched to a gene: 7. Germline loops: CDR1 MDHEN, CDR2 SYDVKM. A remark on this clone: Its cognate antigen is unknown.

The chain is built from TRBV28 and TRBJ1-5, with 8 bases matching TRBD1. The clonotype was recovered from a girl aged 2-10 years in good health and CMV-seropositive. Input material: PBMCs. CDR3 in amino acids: CASRPHRGGSNQPQHF. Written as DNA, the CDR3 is TGTGCCAGCAGGCCTCACAGGGGGGGTAGCAATCAGCCCCAGCATTTT.